The 3 T cell receptor beta chains below were found in one sample sequenced in a study of cytomegalovirus exposure and HLA in healthy donors. PCR used 60 Vbeta primers and 13 Jbeta primers. Using immunoSEQ multiplex PCR, the repertoire was profiled, and TCRdb retains in-frame clones only, with some absent. Of 100,000 to 150,000 clones listed, roughly 80% were seen once; the top ten hold 3% to 4%. Input material: PBMCs. The receptors here all came from a woman aged 50 to 60 in good health and CMV-seronegative.

This clone was seen a few times. The chain employs TRBV7-2 and TRBJ2-7, with D maybe TRBD2 (5 bases). The CDR3 is 15 residues long. Trimming removed 5 bases from V and 1 base from J, with 15 bases in between. Germline values: CDR1 SGHTA, CDR2 FQGNSA. In nucleotides, the CDR3 is TGTGCCAGCAGCCCAGACTCGGGGTCTTCCTACGAGCAGTACTTC. Protein product: CASSPDSGSSYEQYF.

Notes on this clone: One end of the junction does not line up with germline, which may come from a read error. This chain uses TRBV7-9 with TRBJ2-1; TRBD2 agrees at 10 bases. Germline V gene lookup returns CDR1 SEHNR and CDR2 FQNEAQ (reference sequence). The CDR3 covers 15 residues. CDR3 sequence: CSSSFRLAGVNEQFF. The CDR3 DNA is TGTTCCAGCAGCTTCCGGCTAGCGGGAGTGAATGAGCAGTTCTTC.

This sequence joins TRBV15 and TRBJ2-6; the match to TRBD2 covers 7 bases. The ends lost 8 bases at V and 3 bases at J; junction bases unmatched: 10. CDR3 length: 16 amino acids. Germline CDR1 and CDR2: LNHNV and YYDKDF (reference sequence). The CDR3, as DNA: TGTGCCACCGGGGCGGCCGCGGGGGTTGGGGCCAACGTCCTGACTTTC. Translation: CATGAAAGVGANVLTF.